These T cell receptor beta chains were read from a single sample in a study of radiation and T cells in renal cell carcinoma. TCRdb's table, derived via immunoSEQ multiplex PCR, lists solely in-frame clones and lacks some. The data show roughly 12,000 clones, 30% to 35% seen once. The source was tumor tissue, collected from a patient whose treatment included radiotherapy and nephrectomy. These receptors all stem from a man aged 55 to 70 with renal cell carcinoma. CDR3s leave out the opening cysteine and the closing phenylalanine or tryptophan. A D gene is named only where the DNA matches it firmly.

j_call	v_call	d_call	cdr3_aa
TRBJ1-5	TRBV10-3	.	AIAGQINQPQH
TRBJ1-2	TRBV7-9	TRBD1	ASSWGQGNYGYT
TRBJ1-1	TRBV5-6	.	ASIQGTNTEAF
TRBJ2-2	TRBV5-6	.	ASSGGQNTGELF
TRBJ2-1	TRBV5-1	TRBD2	ASMLAGGPPIEQF
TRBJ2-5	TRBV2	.	ASSDPGVDLYQETQY
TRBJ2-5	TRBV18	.	ASSPSWGKGKETQY
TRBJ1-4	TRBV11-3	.	ASSLMDEKLF
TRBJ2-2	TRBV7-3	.	ASSTGTVGELF
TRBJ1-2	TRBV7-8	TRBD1	ASSQDRGVLSGYT
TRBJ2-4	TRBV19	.	ASSILWGAKNIQY
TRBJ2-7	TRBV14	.	ASSQAGAARNQY
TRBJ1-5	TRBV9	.	ASSASLNQPQH
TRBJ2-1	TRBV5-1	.	ASSLAGNNEQF
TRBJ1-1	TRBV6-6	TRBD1	ASNTGATEAF
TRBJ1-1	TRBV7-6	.	ASSLAFAGNTEAF
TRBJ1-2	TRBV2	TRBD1	ASSPDRARGYT
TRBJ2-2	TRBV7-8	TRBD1	ASRRTGAGELF
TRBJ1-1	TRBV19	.	ASSIHGAPEAF
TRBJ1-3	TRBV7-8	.	ASSLSRAGNTIY
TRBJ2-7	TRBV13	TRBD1	ASSFRQGYEQY
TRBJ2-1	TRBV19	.	ASSIWSEQF
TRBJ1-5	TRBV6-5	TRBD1	ASSPGTVNQPQH
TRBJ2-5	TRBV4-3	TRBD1	ASSQDLTGQETQY
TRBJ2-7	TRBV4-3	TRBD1	ASSHSATGESYEQY
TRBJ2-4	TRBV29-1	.	SVVTVAKNIQY
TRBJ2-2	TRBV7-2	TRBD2	ASSPRSGRALGGELF
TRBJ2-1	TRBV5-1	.	ASSLTGSSYNEQF
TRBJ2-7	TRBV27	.	ASSSGPSYEQY
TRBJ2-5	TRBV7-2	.	ASSLVVRETQY
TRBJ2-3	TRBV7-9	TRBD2	ASSRSGGAADTQY
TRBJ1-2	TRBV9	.	ASSVSEENYGYT
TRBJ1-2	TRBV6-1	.	ASSPSGSRSGGYT
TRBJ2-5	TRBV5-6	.	ASSQMGTTRQENQY
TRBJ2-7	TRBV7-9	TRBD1	ASSRDRDYEQY
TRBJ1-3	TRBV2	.	ASTEGRGLRNTIY
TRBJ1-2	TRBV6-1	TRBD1	ASSEGTGGSYGYT
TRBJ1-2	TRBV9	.	ASSTDGRWAGYT
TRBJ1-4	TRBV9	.	ASSADRTPTNEKLF
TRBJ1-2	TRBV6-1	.	ASSVKLRGEYGYT
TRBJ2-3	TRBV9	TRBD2	ASTPSGTSTDTQY
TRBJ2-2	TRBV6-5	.	ASSYVAGELF
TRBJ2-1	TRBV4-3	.	ASSQGVGYEQF
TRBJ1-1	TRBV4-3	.	ASSPSRFPTEAF
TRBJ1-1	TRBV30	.	AWRREERTEAF
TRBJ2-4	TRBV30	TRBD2	AWSVGRRGNIQY
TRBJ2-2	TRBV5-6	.	ASSPGGSGELF
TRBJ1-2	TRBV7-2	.	ASAYQGIHPYT
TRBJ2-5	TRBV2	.	ASSEATRGVTQY
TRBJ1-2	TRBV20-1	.	SASGGNH